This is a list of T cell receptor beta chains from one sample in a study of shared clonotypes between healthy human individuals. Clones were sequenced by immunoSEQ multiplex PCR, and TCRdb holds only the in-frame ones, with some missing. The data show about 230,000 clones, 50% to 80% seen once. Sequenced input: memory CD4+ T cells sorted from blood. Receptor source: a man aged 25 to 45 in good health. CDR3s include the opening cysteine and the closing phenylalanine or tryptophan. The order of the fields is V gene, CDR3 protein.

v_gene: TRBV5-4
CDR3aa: CASSSRAGQGAGNEQFF

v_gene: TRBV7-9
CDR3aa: CASSLALGGKTGELFF

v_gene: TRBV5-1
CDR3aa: CASSLFSGSSYEQYF

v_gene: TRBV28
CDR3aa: CASSFAGFSYEQYF

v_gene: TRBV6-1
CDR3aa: CASRQGPYNEQFF

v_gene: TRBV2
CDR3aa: CASTKEAAVDTQYF

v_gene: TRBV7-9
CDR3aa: CASSRTGINQPQHF

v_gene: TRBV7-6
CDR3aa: CASGRVNEQYF

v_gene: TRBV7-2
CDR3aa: CASSLAGPDPGYTF

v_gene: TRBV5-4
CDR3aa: CASSLDGLSNTEAFF

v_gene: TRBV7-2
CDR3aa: CASSLSGVNTDTQYF

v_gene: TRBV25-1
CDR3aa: CASSEGISFTGELFF

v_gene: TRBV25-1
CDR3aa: CASSESQPGTGPGELFF

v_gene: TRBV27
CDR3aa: CASSARDRSNQPQHF

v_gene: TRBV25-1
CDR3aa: CASSQPQRASGTDTQYF

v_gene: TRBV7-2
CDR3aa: CASSSQSGYNEQFF

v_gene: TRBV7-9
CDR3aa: CASSQQRGLAGGSSYEQYF

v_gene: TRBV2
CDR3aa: CASTSEYYGYTF

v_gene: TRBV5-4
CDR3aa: CASSLEMGGSGYNEQFF

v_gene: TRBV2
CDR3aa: CASSDGQGARQYF

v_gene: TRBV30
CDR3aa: CAWSVLRGIQETQYF

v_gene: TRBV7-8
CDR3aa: CASSLGDRTTDTQYF

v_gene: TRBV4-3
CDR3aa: CASRPSGANVLTF

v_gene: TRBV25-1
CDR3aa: CASSEDRATYEQYF

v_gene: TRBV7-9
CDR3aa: CASSVGRVSYNEQFF

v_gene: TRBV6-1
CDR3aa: CASSPGTGGLEQYF

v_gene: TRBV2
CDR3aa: CASSEPGLVRYNEQFF

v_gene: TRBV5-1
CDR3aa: CASSLGGTAGAFF

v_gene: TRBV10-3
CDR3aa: CAISPYSGRAEDTQYF

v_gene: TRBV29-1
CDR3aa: CSTKERTAYNEQFF

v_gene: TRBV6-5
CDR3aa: CASSRTGSDEKLFF

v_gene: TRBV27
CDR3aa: CASSLKGPEGNEQFF

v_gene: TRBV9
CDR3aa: CASSGNTNTEAFF

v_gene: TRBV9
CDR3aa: CASSVVGTSGRHSTDTQYF

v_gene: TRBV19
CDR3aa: CASSISFREDYGYTF

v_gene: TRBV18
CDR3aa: CASSPLGGEAFF

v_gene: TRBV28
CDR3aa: CASSLRVDTQYF

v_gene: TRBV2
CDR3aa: CASSESGDRYEQYF

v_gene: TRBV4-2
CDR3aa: CASSQDGNILSYEQYF